One T cell receptor (beta chain) is described in this entry. Its antigen is undetermined. Sequencing used immunoSEQ multiplex PCR; TCRdb keeps in-frame clones, though not all of them. Here the sample spans 150,000 to 200,000 clones, roughly 87% being singletons. The CDR3 spans 14 residues. Germline lookup yields CDR1 KGHSH and CDR2 LQKENI. Germline trimming cut 5 bases from V and 4 bases from J; bases unmatched to any gene: 6. The source of the sample is a study of T cell responses to AZD1222 COVID-19 vaccine. Across the study: Second doses were pooled across both intervals (about 4 or about 12 weeks).

The study's findings and limits: None of the repertoires were sampled until the peak T cell response had passed.

This receptor was taken from an adult in good health. The specimen was peripheral blood, collected on day 0 of AZD1222 vaccination. The chain employs TRBV18 and TRBJ2-7, with 9 bases that match TRBD2. CDR3 sequence (DNA): TGTGCCAGCTCAGAGGGACTAGCTAGATACGAGCAGTACTTC. Protein: CASSEGLARYEQYF.